This TCR beta chain emerged from a study of T cell responses to AZD1222 COVID-19 vaccine. Regarding this clone: Its antigen is unknown.

Germline CDR1 reads SNHLY; CDR2 reads FYNNEI. The CDR3 covers 15 residues. V shed 6 bases and J shed 0 bases, with 11 bases lying between them. The method was immunoSEQ multiplex PCR; TCRdb's version includes in-frame clones alone and lacks a portion of them. The sample records about 93,000 clones, around 87% being singletons. Study-level findings and limits: Mostly white British, mostly female donors; authors suggested clonal diversity may be underestimated. Along spike, vaccine-associated CD4 TCRs were found throughout, with dominance at 160-218 and 743-854. Baseline seropositivity characterized only six AZD1222 recipients. Unmutated variant regions are reportedly the target of nearly half of TCRs that are spike-specific.

This receptor was obtained from an adult who received the AZD1222 COVID-19 vaccine. Sequences were derived from peripheral blood, sampled 28 days after the second AZD1222 dose. This chain links TRBV2 with TRBJ2-2; D is perhaps TRBD1 (5 bases). CDR3 sequence reads: CASRKTASNTGELFF. In DNA, the CDR3 is TGTGCCAGCAGGAAGACAGCCTCGAACACCGGGGAGCTGTTTTTT.